This TCR beta chain is drawn from a study of CD8+CD57+ T cells in acquired aplastic anemia. About the study: The study obtained an average of roughly 2.9 ug of DNA from sorted CD4+ and CD8+ cells.

Profiling of TCR beta VDJ combinations and CDR3 sequences used genomic DNA as template. TCRdb passed the reads through MiXCR, listing each CDR3 protein once. The sample lists more than 100,000 distinct CDR3 sequences, around 48% occurring once. This CDR3 has 13 amino acids. In germline, CDR1 is MNHEY, CDR2 SVGEGT. Between the trimmed V and J ends, which lost 6 bases and 12 bases, there was a span of 15 bases. This clonotype appeared many times. The TCR sequence derives from a human donor in good health, serving as a control. This chain connects TRBV6-2 or TRBV6-3 to TRBJ1-6; D uncertain. Sequencing was done on a sample of sorted CD4+, CD8+, or CD8+CD57+ T cells (not recorded which) from PBMCs. The CDR3 sequence is CASRTDLLLPLHF. The CDR3 DNA sequence: TGTGCCAGCAGAACGGACCTGCTGTTACCCCTCCACTTT.